A single sample gave rise to the 8 T cell receptor beta chains below, sequenced in a study of blood T cell repertoires in COVID-19. The assay was immunoSEQ multiplex PCR, and TCRdb's table has in-frame clones only and misses some. The sample has some 74,000 clones, roughly 80% seen once. Sequenced material: peripheral blood. The receptors were gathered from a woman aged 50 to 60 with acute or convalescent COVID-19.

This clone was detected ten times or more. Other DNA variants within this sample encode the same CDR3. This chain links TRBV3-1 (or the pseudogene TRBV3-2) with TRBJ2-7; TRBD1 agrees at 7 bases. Unmatched junction bases numbered 4, after V lost 1 base and J lost 4 bases. The CDR3 extends over 14 amino acids. Germline assignment: CDR1 LGHDT and CDR2 YNNKEL (reference sequence). CDR3 nucleotides: TGTGCCAGCAGCCAAGGGTACAGGGGATACGAGCAGTACTTC. Encoded protein: CASSQGYRGYEQYF.

The chain recombines TRBV28 with TRBJ2-1, with 14 bases identical to TRBD2. With V trimmed by 5 bases and J by 14 bases, 14 bases remained unmatched. This CDR3 has 16 residues. Germline lookup yields CDR1 MDHEN and CDR2 SYDVKM. The CDR3 DNA follows: TGTGCCAGCAGTCCGAACCGGGGACTAGCGGGAGATGGGGAGTTCTTC. It encodes CASSPNRGLAGDGEFF.

In this sample, this clone turned up a few times. V gene TRBV18 combines with J gene TRBJ1-2; the D gene is possibly TRBD1 (6 bases). The V gene lost 2 bases and the J gene lost 4 bases, with 17 bases spanning the gap. The CDR3 length is 16 residues. Germline V CDR1 and CDR2: KGHSH, LQKENI. CDR3: CASSPSPGGRGYGYTF. The CDR3 nucleotides read TGTGCCAGCTCACCATCTCCGGGGGGCCGGGGCTATGGCTACACCTTC. Variable domain in full (rest from reference TRBV18 and TRBJ1-2): NAGVMQNPRHLVRRRGQEARLRCSPMKGHSHVYWYRQLPEEGLKFMVYLQKENIIDESGMPKERFSAEFPKEGPSILRIQQVVRGDSAAYFCASSPSPGGRGYGYTFGSGTRLTVV.

J is TRBJ2-1 and V is TRBV2; 13 bases match TRBD2. There are 14 residues in the CDR3. Germline V CDR1 and CDR2: SNHLY, FYNNEI. The junction had 5 bases not matched to a gene; V was cut back by 7 bases and J by 8 bases. This chain's CDR3 is CASTRLAGGYEQFF. CDR3 bases: TGTGCCAGCACAAGACTAGCGGGAGGCTATGAGCAGTTCTTC.

This chain uses TRBV6-2 or TRBV6-3 with TRBJ2-4; TRBD2 matches at 15 bases. Germline V gene lookup returns CDR1 MNHEY and CDR2 SVGEGT. There are 16 residues in the CDR3. Germline trimming cut 4 bases from V and 10 bases from J; bases unmatched to any gene: 8. Here the CDR3 reads CASSFTPGTSGGIQYF. The CDR3 bases are TGTGCCAGCAGTTTCACCCCCGGGACTAGCGGGGGGATTCAGTACTTC.

The V gene is TRBV4-1, the J gene TRBJ1-5, with TRBD1 matching 8 bases. CDR3 length: 17 residues. Germline-derived CDR1 and CDR2 are MGHRA and YSYEKL. With V trimmed by 4 bases and J by 4 bases, 12 bases remained unmatched. The CDR3 sequence: CASSLIPGTGGNQPQHF. The CDR3 DNA is TGCGCCAGCAGCCTAATCCCCGGGACAGGTGGTAATCAGCCCCAGCATTTT.

The CDR3 DNA sequence: TGTGCCAGCTCGCCGCGGGTTTCCACAGATACGCAGTATTTT. As protein: CASSPRVSTDTQYF. This rearrangement joins TRBV18 to TRBJ2-3; perhaps TRBD2 as D (5 bases). CDR3 length: 14 residues. Germline assignment: CDR1 KGHSH and CDR2 LQKENI. The V end lost 6 bases, the J end lost 2 bases, and 12 bases lay between the germline ends.

The chain joins TRBV7-9 to TRBJ1-6; 9 bases agree with TRBD1. J gave up 11 bases and V 8 bases, and 10 bases lay outside the gene matches. Germline CDR1 SEHNR, CDR2 FQNEAQ (reference sequence). The CDR3 spans 14 residues. The CDR3 nucleotides read TGTGCCAGCGCTAAAACAGGGGGCCAGACACCCCTCCACTTT. Translated, it gives CASAKTGGQTPLHF.